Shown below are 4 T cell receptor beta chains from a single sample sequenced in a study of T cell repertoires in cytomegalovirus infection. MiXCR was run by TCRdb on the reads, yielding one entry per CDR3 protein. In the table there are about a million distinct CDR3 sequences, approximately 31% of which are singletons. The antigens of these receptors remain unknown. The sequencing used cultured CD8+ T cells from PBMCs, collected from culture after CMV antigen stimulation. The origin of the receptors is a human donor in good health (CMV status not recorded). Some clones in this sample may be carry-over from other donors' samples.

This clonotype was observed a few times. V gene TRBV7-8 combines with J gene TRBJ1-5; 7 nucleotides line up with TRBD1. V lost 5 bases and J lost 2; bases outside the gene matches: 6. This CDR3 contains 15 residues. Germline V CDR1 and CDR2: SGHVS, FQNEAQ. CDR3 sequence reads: CASSHGDSGNQPQHF. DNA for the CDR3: TGTGCCAGCAGCCACGGGGACAGTGGCAATCAGCCCCAGCATTTT.

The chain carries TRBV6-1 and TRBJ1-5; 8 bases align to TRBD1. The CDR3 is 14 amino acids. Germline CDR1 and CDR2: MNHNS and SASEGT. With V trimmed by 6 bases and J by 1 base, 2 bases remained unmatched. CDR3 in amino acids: CASSDRGSNQPQHF. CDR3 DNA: TGTGCCAGCAGCGACAGGGGCAGCAATCAGCCCCAGCATTTT.

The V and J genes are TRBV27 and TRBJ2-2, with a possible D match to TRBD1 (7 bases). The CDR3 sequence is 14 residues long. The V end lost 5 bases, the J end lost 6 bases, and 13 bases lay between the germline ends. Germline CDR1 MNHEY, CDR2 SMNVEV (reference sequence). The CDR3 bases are TGTGCCAGCAGTCCAGGGGGGTGGGCCGGGGAGCTGTTTTTT. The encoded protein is CASSPGGWAGELFF.

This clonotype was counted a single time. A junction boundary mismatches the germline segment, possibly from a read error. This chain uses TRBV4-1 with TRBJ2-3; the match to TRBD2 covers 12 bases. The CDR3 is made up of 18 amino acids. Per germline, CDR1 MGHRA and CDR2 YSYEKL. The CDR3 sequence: CAGSQEGASGGAGDTQYF. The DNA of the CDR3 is TGCGCCGGCAGCCAAGAAGGGGCTAGCGGGGGGGCAGGAGATACGCAGTATTTT.